These T cell receptor beta chains were read from a single sample in a study of control samples from healthy donors and cancer patients. The table came from immunoSEQ multiplex PCR; TCRdb's copy has only in-frame clones and leaves some out. Counted here are fewer than 200,000 clones, about 86% occurring once; the ten biggest clones make up roughly 5.3%. Specimen: blood. All receptors derive from a woman aged 25-40 years in good health. The CDR3 runs from the conserved cysteine through the conserved F or W. D genes are given only for firm matches.

>TRBV3-1/TRBV3-2|TRBD2|TRBJ2-2
CASSQDFKSGSTGELFF
>TRBV7-6|TRBD2|TRBJ2-7
CASTGGAEQYF
>TRBV28|.|TRBJ2-1
CASSGGTGRWNEQFF
>TRBV6-2/TRBV6-3|.|TRBJ2-1
CASSYDRSSYNEQFF
>TRBV2|.|TRBJ1-4
CASRAGSGQNEKLFF
>TRBV5-5|TRBD2|TRBJ2-5
CASSLGSGVVKTQYF
>TRBV4-2|.|TRBJ1-3
CASSQDLVREGYTIYF
>TRBV20-1|.|TRBJ1-2
CSARVNYGYTF
>TRBV2|TRBD1|TRBJ1-2
CASTWTGALYGYTF
>TRBV28|.|TRBJ2-7
CASSFPGPYEQYF
>TRBV9|.|TRBJ1-3
CASSVDNGRGNTIYF
>TRBV19|.|TRBJ1-5
CATSPGQSNQPQHF
>TRBV27|TRBD2|TRBJ2-5
CASSLTSGYLQETQYF
>TRBV19|TRBD2|TRBJ2-2
CASSLGLAHTGELFF
>TRBV7-2|.|TRBJ2-1
CASSSQTGVRNEQFF
>TRBV5-1|.|TRBJ2-5
CASSKEIQETQYF
>TRBV30|.|TRBJ1-2
CAWRADSGYTF
>TRBV2|TRBD1|TRBJ1-5
CASSDQGDSQHF
>TRBV7-2|.|TRBJ1-5
CASSFYRLNQPQHF
>TRBV27|.|TRBJ1-1
CATSPGGNTEAFF
>TRBV5-4|TRBD1|TRBJ1-4
CASSISGTDEKLFF
>TRBV29-1|.|TRBJ2-2
CSVVGGSGELFF
>TRBV30|.|TRBJ1-2
CAWSYGGNYGYTF
>TRBV11-2|.|TRBJ2-5
CASSLGAGVWTQYF
>TRBV25-1|.|TRBJ2-5
CASSPRQPQETQYF
>TRBV7-9|TRBD1|TRBJ2-7
CASSSGQGWEQYF
>TRBV9|.|TRBJ1-1
CASSVDSGVNTEAFF
>TRBV18|.|TRBJ2-7
CASSPNFEGGGYF
>TRBV6-2/TRBV6-3|.|TRBJ1-5
CASSQGAWLQPQHF
>TRBV3-1/TRBV3-2|TRBD1|TRBJ1-6
CASSQDRQGPSYNSPLHF
>TRBV24-1|.|TRBJ2-2
CATSDFGGPNTGELFF
>TRBV10-3|.|TRBJ1-6
CAITSLQDSPLHF
>TRBV4-1|.|TRBJ1-6
CASSQGYGNNSPLHF
>TRBV4-1|TRBD1|TRBJ1-2
CASSQEEGQHYGYTF
>TRBV5-5|.|TRBJ1-5
CASSLGVSNQPQHF
>TRBV2|.|TRBJ2-1
CASSVGLLNEQFF
>TRBV19|.|TRBJ1-2
CASSIDQGSGYGYTF
>TRBV3-1/TRBV3-2|.|TRBJ1-1
CASSHGTLEAFF
>TRBV7-2|.|TRBJ2-3
CASSLVTGGRDDTQYF
>TRBV5-1|TRBD1|TRBJ2-3
CASSLPQGSSTDTQYF
>TRBV7-2|.|TRBJ2-7
CASSFSATYEQYF
>TRBV13|.|TRBJ1-2
CASSLEGNYGYTF
>TRBV20-1|.|TRBJ2-7
CSGGTYEQYF
>TRBV6-2/TRBV6-3|.|TRBJ2-2
CASSITFATGELFF